The 12 T cell receptor beta chains below all came from one sample that was sequenced in a study of long-term antiretroviral therapy in people with HIV. Survey-level immunoSEQ v3.0 assays were run. The repertoire was sequenced with immunoSEQ multiplex PCR; TCRdb's copy has only in-frame clones and lacks some. The table has fewer than 30,000 clones, 86% seen once. Sequences were derived from unsorted PBMCs, sampled 0.8 years after starting antiretroviral therapy. These receptors were obtained from a woman aged 25 to 39 with HIV.

This clone was seen only a few times. CDR3 in amino acids: CASSGDRNQPQHF. The CDR3 DNA is TGTGCCAGTAGTGGGGACAGAAATCAGCCCCAGCATTTT. The rearrangement links TRBV19 to TRBJ1-5; TRBD1 agrees at 7 bases. The CDR3 covers 13 residues. The J segment lost 4 bases and the V segment lost 5 bases, leaving 2 bases of the junction unmatched. The V gene's germline CDR1 is LNHDA and CDR2 SQIVND (reference sequence).

V usage is TRBV19 and J usage is TRBJ1-2; D is perhaps TRBD1 (5 bases). V lost 10 bases and J lost 5, with 17 bases in between. The germline CDR1 and CDR2 sequences are LNHDA and SQIVND (reference sequence). The CDR3 extends over 13 amino acids. The CDR3 bases are TGTGCCACCGCCGGGGCGGGGGTTTATGGCTACACCTTC. Translating gives CATAGAGVYGYTF.

Only a few counts were recorded for this clone. The CDR3 sequence is CASSPGTQSYEQYV. The CDR3 DNA is TGTGCCAGCAGCCCCGGGACGCAGTCCTACGAGCAGTACGTC. This rearrangement joins TRBV5-6 to TRBJ2-7; D may correspond to TRBD1 or TRBD2 (5 bases each). The germline V gene encodes CDR1 SGHDT and CDR2 YYEEEE. This CDR3 has 14 residues. The V end was cut by 4 bases, the J end by 1 base, with 12 bases between.

This rearrangement joins TRBV5-5 to TRBJ2-3; TRBD2 might be the D (7 bases). V lost 1 base and J 4 bases, leaving 16 bases between the germline ends. The CDR3 runs 16 residues. Germline V gene data show CDR1 as SGHKS and CDR2 as YYEKEE (reference sequence). CDR3 loop: CASSLYGGTTSDTQYF. CDR3 DNA: TGTGCCAGCAGCTTGTACGGGGGGACAACGTCAGATACGCAGTATTTT.

The chain employs TRBV18 and TRBJ1-2; D gene unclear. The germline V and J ends were trimmed by 0 bases and 4 bases, with 12 bases remaining between them. Per the germline V gene, CDR1 is KGHSH and CDR2 is LQKENI. The CDR3 totals 15 residues. Written as DNA, the CDR3 is TGTGCCAGCTCACCACCGCCGGTCCTCCTCTATGGCTACACCTTC. It encodes CASSPPPVLLYGYTF.

The chain employs TRBV18 and TRBJ1-4, with D perhaps matching TRBD1 (5 bases). The CDR3 has 13 residues. Germline V gives CDR1 KGHSH, CDR2 LQKENI. Between the trimmed V and J ends, which lost 8 bases and 3 bases, there was a span of 10 bases. CDR3 sequence (DNA): TGTGCCAGCGCGGACACCTCTAATGAAAAACTGTTTTTT. As protein: CASADTSNEKLFF.

This chain uses TRBV7-3 with TRBJ2-2; D uncertain. V lost 1 base to trimming and J lost 0 bases, with 3 bases between them. Germline lookup yields CDR1 SGHTA and CDR2 FQGTGA. This CDR3 is 14 amino acids long. In nucleotides, the CDR3 is TGTGCCAGCAGCTTAAATACGAACACCGGGGAGCTGTTTTTT. As protein: CASSLNTNTGELFF.

This rearrangement joins TRBV6-6 to TRBJ1-2, with a tentative D call TRBD1 (6 bases). Germline CDR1 reads MNHNY; CDR2 reads SVGAGI (reference sequence). Trimming took 6 bases from V and 4 from J, leaving 9 bases between them. The CDR3 covers 12 residues. CDR3 region: CASRDRGYGYTF. The CDR3 region has the DNA TGTGCCAGCAGGGACAGAGGCTATGGCTACACCTTC.

This clone was counted a few times. V gene TRBV2 combines with J gene TRBJ1-5; TRBD1 matches at 8 bases. With 3 bases clipped from V and 4 bases from J, the junction kept 5 bases outside the gene matches. The CDR3 loop spans 15 amino acids. Germline loops: CDR1 SNHLY, CDR2 FYNNEI. CDR3 in DNA: TGTGCCAGCAGTGAGGGCCAGGGGGCAAATCAGCCCCAGCATTTT. It is translated as CASSEGQGANQPQHF.

This rearrangement joins TRBV21-1 to TRBJ2-7; TRBD2 is the table's D call and was not checked against the DNA. TRBV21-1 is shown as a pseudogene. The CDR3 contains 11 residues. CDR3 sequence: CASQSLNEQYF. CDR3 bases: TGTGCCAGCCAAAGCCTGAACGAGCAGTACTTC.

The chain joins TRBV14 to TRBJ2-3; 7 bases are shared with TRBD2. Germline V CDR1 and CDR2: SGHDN, FVKESK. The CDR3 totals 14 residues. Germline trimming cut 3 bases from V and 6 bases from J; bases unmatched to any gene: 6. The CDR3 coding sequence is TGTGCCAGCAGCCAGGGGGGGATCGGGGATACGCAGTATTTT. It is translated as CASSQGGIGDTQYF.

This chain links TRBV6-4 with TRBJ2-1; D possibly matches TRBD1 or TRBD2 (6 bases each). The V gene's germline CDR1 is MRHNA and CDR2 SNTAGT. The length of the CDR3 is 13 residues. V was cut by 1 base and J by 9 bases, with 10 bases left in between. The CDR3 bases are TGTGCCAGCAGTGACTGGAAGGGGGGTGAGCAGTTCTTC. As protein: CASSDWKGGEQFF.